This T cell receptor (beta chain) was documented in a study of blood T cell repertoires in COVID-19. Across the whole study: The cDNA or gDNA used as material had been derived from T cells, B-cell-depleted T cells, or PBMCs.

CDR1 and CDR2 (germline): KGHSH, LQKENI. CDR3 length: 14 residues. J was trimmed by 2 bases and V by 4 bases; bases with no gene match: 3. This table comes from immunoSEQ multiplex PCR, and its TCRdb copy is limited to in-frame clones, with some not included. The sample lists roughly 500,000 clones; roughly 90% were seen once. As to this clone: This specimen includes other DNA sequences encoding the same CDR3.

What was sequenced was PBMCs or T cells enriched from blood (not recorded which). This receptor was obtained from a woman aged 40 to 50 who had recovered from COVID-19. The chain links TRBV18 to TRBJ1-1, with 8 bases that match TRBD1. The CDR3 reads CASSLGQGNTEAFF. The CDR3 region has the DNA TGTGCCAGCTCACTTGGACAGGGAAACACTGAAGCTTTCTTT.